The entry below gives a single T cell receptor (beta chain) sequence along with its context. The junction had 7 bases not matched to a gene; V was cut back by 0 bases and J by 0 bases. CDR3 length: 18 amino acids. Germline V CDR1 and CDR2: LGHDT, YNNKEL (reference sequence). The protocol was immunoSEQ multiplex PCR, while the TCRdb copy is restricted to in-frame clones and leaves out a portion. The data contain over 100,000 clones, 65% to 85% of them seen just once; the ten biggest clones take up approximately 0.76%. The data were obtained in a study of blood T cell repertoires in COVID-19. This receptor was obtained from a woman in her 70s with acute or convalescent COVID-19. Material for sequencing was peripheral blood. The chain joins TRBV3-1 (or the pseudogene TRBV3-2) to TRBJ2-1; 8 nucleotides align to TRBD2. CDR3: CASSQEKSGGRSYNEQFF. The CDR3 DNA follows: TGTGCCAGCAGCCAAGAGAAAAGCGGGGGCCGCTCCTACAATGAGCAGTTCTTC.